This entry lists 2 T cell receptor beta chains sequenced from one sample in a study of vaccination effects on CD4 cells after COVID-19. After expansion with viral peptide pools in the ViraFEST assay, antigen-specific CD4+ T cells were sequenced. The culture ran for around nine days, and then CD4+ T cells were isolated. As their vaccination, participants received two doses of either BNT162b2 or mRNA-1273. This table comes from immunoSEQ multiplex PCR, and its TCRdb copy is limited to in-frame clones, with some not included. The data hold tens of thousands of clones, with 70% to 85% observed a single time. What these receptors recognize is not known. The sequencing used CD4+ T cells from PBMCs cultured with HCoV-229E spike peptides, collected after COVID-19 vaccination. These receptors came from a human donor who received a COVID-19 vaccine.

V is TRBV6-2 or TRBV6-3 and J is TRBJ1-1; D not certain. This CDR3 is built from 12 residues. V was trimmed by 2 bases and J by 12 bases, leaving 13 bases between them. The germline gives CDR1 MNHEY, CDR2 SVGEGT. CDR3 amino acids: CASSYGPPPPFF. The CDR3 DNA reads TGTGCCAGCAGTTACGGACCCCCGCCACCTTTCTTT.

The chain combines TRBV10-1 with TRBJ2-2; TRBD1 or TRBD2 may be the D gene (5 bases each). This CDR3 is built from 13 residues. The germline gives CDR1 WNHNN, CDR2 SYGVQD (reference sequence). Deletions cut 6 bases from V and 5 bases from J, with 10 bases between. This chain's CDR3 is CASSPRETGELFF. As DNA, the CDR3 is TGCGCCAGCAGCCCCAGGGAGACCGGGGAGCTGTTTTTT.